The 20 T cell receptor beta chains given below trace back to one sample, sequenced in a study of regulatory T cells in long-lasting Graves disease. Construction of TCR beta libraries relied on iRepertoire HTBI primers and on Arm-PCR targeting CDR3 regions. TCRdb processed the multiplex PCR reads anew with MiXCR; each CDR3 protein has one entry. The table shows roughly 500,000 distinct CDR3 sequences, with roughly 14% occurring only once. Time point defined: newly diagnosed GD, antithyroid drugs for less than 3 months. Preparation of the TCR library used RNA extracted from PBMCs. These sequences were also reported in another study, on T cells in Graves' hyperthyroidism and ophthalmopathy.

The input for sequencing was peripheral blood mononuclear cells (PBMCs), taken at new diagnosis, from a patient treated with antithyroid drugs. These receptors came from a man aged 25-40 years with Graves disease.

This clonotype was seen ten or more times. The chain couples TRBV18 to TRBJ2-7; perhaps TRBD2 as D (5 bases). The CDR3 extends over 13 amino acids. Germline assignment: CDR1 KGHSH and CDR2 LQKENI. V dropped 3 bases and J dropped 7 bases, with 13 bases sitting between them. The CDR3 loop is CASSPTSRREQYF. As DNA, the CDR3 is TGTGCCAGCTCACCGACATCCCGGAGGGAGCAGTACTTC.

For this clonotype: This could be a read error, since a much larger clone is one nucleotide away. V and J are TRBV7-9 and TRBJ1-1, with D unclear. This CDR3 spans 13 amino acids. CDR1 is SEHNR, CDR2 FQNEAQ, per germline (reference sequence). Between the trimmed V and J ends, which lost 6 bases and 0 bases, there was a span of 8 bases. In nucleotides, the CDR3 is TGTGCCAGCAGAGACACCATGAACACTGAAGCTTTCTTT. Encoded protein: CASRDTMNTEAFF.

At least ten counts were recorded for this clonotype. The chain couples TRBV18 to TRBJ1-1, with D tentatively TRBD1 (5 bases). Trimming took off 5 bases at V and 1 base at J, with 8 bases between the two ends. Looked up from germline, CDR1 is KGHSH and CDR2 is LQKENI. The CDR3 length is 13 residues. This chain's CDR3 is CASSATANTEAFF. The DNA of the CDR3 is TGTGCCAGCTCAGCGACAGCGAACACTGAAGCTTTCTTT.

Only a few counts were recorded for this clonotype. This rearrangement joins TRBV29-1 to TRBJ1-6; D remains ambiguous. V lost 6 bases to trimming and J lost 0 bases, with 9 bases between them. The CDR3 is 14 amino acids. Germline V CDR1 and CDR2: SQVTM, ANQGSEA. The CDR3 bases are TGCAGCGTCCGGGAGAGCTCCTATAATTCACCCCTCCACTTT. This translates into CSVRESSYNSPLHF.

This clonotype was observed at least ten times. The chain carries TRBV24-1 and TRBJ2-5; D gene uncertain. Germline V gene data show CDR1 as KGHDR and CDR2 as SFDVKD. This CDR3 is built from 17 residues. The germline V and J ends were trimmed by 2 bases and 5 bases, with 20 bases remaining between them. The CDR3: CATSDSQVDPRVETQYF. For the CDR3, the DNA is TGTGCCACCAGTGATTCCCAGGTGGACCCTCGGGTGGAGACCCAGTACTTC.

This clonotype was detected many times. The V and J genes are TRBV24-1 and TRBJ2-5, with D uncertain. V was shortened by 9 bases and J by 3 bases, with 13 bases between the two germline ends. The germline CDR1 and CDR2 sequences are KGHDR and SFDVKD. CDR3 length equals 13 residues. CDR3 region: CATSASAKETQYF. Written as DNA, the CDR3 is TGTGCCACCTCAGCCTCGGCGAAAGAGACCCAGTACTTC.

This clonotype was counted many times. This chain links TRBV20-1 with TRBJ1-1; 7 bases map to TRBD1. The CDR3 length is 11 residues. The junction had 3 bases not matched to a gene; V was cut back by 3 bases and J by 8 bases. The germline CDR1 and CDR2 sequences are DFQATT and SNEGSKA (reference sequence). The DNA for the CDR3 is TGCAGTGCTAGGAACAGGGGCGAAGCTTTCTTT. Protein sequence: CSARNRGEAFF.

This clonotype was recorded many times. CDR3 nucleotide sequence: TGTGCCAGCAGCCCCCACCGCGAGCAGTACTTC. Translating gives CASSPHREQYF. The V and J genes are TRBV11-2 and TRBJ2-7; no definite D call. The CDR3 contains 11 residues. Germline V gives CDR1 SGHAT, CDR2 FQNNGV. Trimming cost V 5 bases and J 6 bases, with 8 bases left between them. The entire variable domain, with the rest obtained from reference TRBV11-2 and TRBJ2-7, is as follows: EAGVAQSPRYKIIEKRQSVAFWCNPISGHATLYWYQQILGQGPKLLIQFQNNGVVDDSQLPKDRFSAERLKGVDSTLKIQPAKLEDSAVYLCASSPHREQYFGPGTRLTVT.

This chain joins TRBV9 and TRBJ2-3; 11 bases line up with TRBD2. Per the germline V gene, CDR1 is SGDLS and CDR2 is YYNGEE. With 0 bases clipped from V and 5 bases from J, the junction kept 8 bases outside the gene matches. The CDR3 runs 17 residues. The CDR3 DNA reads TGTGCCAGCAGCGTAGGCCTAGCGGGAGGCCGTGGAGATACGCAGTATTTT. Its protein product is CASSVGLAGGRGDTQYF.

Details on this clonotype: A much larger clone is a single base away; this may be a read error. The CDR3 is CASGQEDRPAGANVLTF. As DNA, the CDR3 is TGTGCCAGCGGCCAAGAAGACAGACCAGCTGGGGCCAACGTCCTGACTTTC. This chain joins TRBV3-1 and TRBJ2-6, with a possible D match to TRBD1 (5 bases). The germline CDR1 and CDR2 sequences are LGHDT and YNNKEL (reference sequence). The CDR3 sequence is 17 residues long. The full variable domain, in which reference TRBV3-1 and TRBJ2-6 provide the parts outside the CDR3, is DTAVSQTPKYLVTQMGNDKSIKCEQNLGHDTMYWYKQDSKKFLKIMFSYNNKELIINETVPNRFSPKSPDKAHLNLHINSLELGDSAVYFCASGQEDRPAGANVLTFGAGSRLTVL.

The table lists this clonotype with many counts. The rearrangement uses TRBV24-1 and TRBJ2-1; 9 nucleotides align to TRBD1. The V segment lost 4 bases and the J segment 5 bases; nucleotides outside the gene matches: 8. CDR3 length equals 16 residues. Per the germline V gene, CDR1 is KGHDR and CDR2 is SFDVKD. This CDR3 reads CATSDTGGSKDNEQFF. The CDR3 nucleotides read TGTGCCACCAGTGACACAGGGGGCAGTAAGGACAATGAGCAGTTCTTC.

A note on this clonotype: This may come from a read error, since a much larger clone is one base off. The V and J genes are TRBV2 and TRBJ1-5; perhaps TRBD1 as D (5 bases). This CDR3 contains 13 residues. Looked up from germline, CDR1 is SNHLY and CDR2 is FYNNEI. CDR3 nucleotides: TGTGCCGGCAGTGATGGGGACCAGCAGCCCCAGCATTTT. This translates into CAGSDGDQQPQHF.

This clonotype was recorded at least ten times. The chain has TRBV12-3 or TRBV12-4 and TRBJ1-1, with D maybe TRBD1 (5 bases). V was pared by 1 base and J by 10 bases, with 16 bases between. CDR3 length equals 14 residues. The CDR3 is CASSLDGAPGPAFF. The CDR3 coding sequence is TGTGCCAGCAGTTTAGACGGGGCACCCGGGCCAGCTTTCTTT.

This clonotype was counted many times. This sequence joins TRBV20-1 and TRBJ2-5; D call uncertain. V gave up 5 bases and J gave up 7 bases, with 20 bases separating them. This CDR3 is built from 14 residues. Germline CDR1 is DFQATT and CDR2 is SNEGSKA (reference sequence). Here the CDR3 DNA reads TGCAGTGCTGTGGATCTAGTTTGGGTTGTGACCCAGTACTTC. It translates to CSAVDLVWVVTQYF.

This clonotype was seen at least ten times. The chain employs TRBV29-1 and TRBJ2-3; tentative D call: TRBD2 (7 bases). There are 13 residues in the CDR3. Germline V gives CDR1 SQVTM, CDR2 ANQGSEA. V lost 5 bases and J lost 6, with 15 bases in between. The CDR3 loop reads CSVQGGVADTQYF. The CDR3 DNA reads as TGCAGCGTTCAAGGGGGGGTGGCGGATACGCAGTATTTT.

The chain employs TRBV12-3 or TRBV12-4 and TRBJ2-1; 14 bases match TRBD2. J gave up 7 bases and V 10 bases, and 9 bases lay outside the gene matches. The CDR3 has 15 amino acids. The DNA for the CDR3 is TGTGCCAATTCGGGACTAGCGGGAGTGGGGAATGAGCAGTTCTTC. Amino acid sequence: CANSGLAGVGNEQFF.

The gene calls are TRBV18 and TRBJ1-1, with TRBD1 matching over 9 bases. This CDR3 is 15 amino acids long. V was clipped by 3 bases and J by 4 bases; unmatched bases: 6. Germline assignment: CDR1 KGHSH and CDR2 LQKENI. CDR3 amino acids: CASSPGQGKGTEAFF. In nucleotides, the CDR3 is TGTGCCAGCTCACCGGGACAGGGAAAGGGCACTGAAGCTTTCTTT.

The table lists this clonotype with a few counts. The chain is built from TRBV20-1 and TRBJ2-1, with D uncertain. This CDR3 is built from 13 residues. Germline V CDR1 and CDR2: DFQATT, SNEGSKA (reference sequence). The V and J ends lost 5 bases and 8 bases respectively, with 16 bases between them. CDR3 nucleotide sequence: TGCAGTGCTTCCCAGACCGTTACGGATGAGCAGTTCTTC. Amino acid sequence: CSASQTVTDEQFF.

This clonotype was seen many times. CDR3 sequence reads: CASSGDGLMGHEQFF. CDR3 sequence (DNA): TGTGCCAGCAGTGGGGACGGACTCATGGGGCATGAGCAGTTCTTC. The chain recombines TRBV2 with TRBJ2-1; the D call may be TRBD1 or TRBD2 (5 bases each). Germline V gene sequence: CDR1 SNHLY, CDR2 FYNNEI. The CDR3 has 15 residues. The germline V and J ends were trimmed by 4 bases and 8 bases, with 18 bases remaining between them.

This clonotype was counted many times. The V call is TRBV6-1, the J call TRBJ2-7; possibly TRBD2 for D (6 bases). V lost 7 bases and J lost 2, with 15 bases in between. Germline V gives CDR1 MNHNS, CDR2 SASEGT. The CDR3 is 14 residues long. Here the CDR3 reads CASTGTRSPYEQYF. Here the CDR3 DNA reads TGTGCCAGCACCGGGACTCGGTCACCCTACGAGCAGTACTTC.